This entry concerns a single TCR beta chain. Germline V lookup: CDR1 MNHEY, CDR2 SMNVEV (reference sequence). V lost 10 bases and J lost 0, with 10 bases in between. This CDR3 comprises 13 residues. The sample belongs to a study of blood T cell repertoires in COVID-19. On the study more broadly: The United States, Italy and Spain were the sources of the acute and convalescent COVID-19 samples. In each case, the material was cDNA or gDNA derived from T cells, B-cell-depleted T cells, or PBMCs.

As originally analysed: Reference gene primer amplification gave estimated nucleated cell counts. This table comes from immunoSEQ multiplex PCR, and its TCRdb copy is limited to in-frame clones, with some not included. V and J calls and clone size come straight from that table; D and trimming were deduced from the DNA. The sample yields tens of thousands of clones, nearly 90% seen once. Sequenced input: peripheral blood. The clonotype originates from a man in his fifties with active COVID-19. The V call is TRBV27, the J call TRBJ1-3; D call uncertain. The CDR3 protein is CATGPGSGNTIYF. The CDR3 DNA is TGTGCCACCGGCCCGGGCTCTGGAAACACCATATATTTT.